Listed here are 9 T cell receptor beta chains from one sample, sequenced in a study of blood T cell repertoires in COVID-19 (dated by TCRdb to 2018 to 2020). The library relied on the immunoSEQ multiplex PCR assay. TCRdb took over this immuneACCESS table, retaining in-frame rearrangements with V and J assigned. Such tables are incomplete; in checked studies, under half of the missing clones stem from an unresolved V gene, and the remainder is unexplained. This sample is represented by 300,000 to 450,000 clones; roughly 90% of them were singletons. Jointly, the top ten make up over 0.9% of the sample. Sample: PBMCs or T cells enriched from blood (not recorded which). All receptors derive from a young woman who had been exposed to COVID-19.

The genes are TRBV9 and TRBJ1-5; 8 positions match TRBD1. Trimming removed 2 bases from V and 5 bases from J; junction bases left unmatched: 6. Germline lookup yields CDR1 SGDLS and CDR2 YYNGEE. CDR3 length equals 15 residues. CDR3 in DNA: TGTGCCAGCAGCGTTGGACAGGGAGACGATCAGCCCCAGCATTTT. As protein: CASSVGQGDDQPQHF. Full variable domain (outside the CDR3, taken from reference TRBV9 and TRBJ1-5): DSGVTQTPKHLITATGQRVTLRCSPRSGDLSVYWYQQSLDQGLQFLIQYYNGEERAKGNILERFSAQQFPDLHSELNLSSLELGDSALYFCASSVGQGDDQPQHFGDGTRLSIL.

V is TRBV29-1 and J is TRBJ2-1; D is uncertain. The germline V gene has CDR1 SQVTM and CDR2 ANQGSEA. The CDR3 contains 11 residues. V shed 8 bases and J shed 7 bases, with 12 bases lying between them. The CDR3 sequence: CSSVARNEQFF. As DNA, the CDR3 is TGCAGCTCTGTCGCGAGGAATGAGCAGTTCTTC.

The chain uses TRBV28 and TRBJ2-1, with D maybe TRBD2 (5 bases). Deletions cut 8 bases from V and 0 bases from J, with 8 bases between. The CDR3 is made up of 13 amino acids. CDR1 MDHEN and CDR2 SYDVKM come from the germline V gene. The CDR3 is CASEGSSYNEQFF. The CDR3 DNA reads TGTGCCAGCGAGGGTAGCTCCTACAATGAGCAGTTCTTC.

J is TRBJ1-1 and V is TRBV18; tentatively, D is TRBD1 (6 bases). Trimming stripped 2 bases from V and 5 bases from J, with 18 bases between. CDR1 KGHSH and CDR2 LQKENI come from the germline V gene. The CDR3 extends over 16 amino acids. CDR3 loop: CASSPSSRGEETEAFF. DNA of the CDR3: TGTGCCAGCTCACCATCATCCAGGGGAGAGGAAACTGAAGCTTTCTTT.

The chain carries TRBV30 and TRBJ1-5; 8 bases line up with TRBD1. Germline CDR1 is GTSNPN and CDR2 is SVGIG (reference sequence). Losses at the gene ends were 2 bases for V and 2 bases for J; bases not matched to a gene: 5. The CDR3 is made up of 15 amino acids. CDR3 DNA sequence: TGTGCCTGGAGTCCCGGACAGGGCGGCAATCAGCCCCAGCATTTT. Its translation is CAWSPGQGGNQPQHF.

The CDR3 coding sequence is TGTGCCTGGGGGGGGACTGAGTCTCGGAGTGCTTTCTTT. This gives the protein CAWGGTESRSAFF. V is TRBV30 and J is TRBJ1-1, with D maybe TRBD1 (5 bases). Per germline, CDR1 GTSNPN and CDR2 SVGIG (reference sequence). V was trimmed by 5 bases and J by 11 bases, leaving 21 bases between them. This CDR3 contains 13 residues.

This chain links TRBV5-1 with TRBJ1-4; a possible D gene is TRBD1 (5 bases). Trimming left V 7 bases short and J 7 bases short, with 14 bases between. Germline assignment: CDR1 SGHRS and CDR2 YFSETQ. This CDR3 has 13 residues. This CDR3 is CASALRRGEKLFF. DNA for the CDR3: TGCGCCAGCGCCCTCCGGAGGGGTGAAAAACTGTTTTTT.

The chain uses TRBV11-3 and TRBJ2-1; 10 nucleotides align to TRBD2. J gave up 7 bases and V 1 base, and 4 bases lay outside the gene matches. CDR1 and CDR2 from the germline V gene are SGHNT and YENEEA. The CDR3 spans 15 residues. The CDR3 nucleotides read TGTGCCAGCAGCTTAGCCGGACTAGCGGAAAATGAGCAGTTCTTC. Translation gives CASSLAGLAENEQFF.

This clone was seen a handful of times. The chain is built from TRBV4-1 and TRBJ2-1; 7 positions agree with TRBD2. From germline, CDR1 is MGHRA and CDR2 YSYEKL. The CDR3 has 17 amino acids. The J segment lost 7 bases and the V segment lost 0 bases, leaving 12 bases of the junction unmatched. The CDR3 coding sequence is TGCGCCAGCAGCCAAGATCTAGTGGGCGGGAGAGGGAATGAGCAGTTCTTC. It encodes CASSQDLVGGRGNEQFF.